This T cell receptor (beta chain) appears in the sequencing data of a study of T-cell memory formation after mild COVID-19. Overall study: Clusters of TCRs were largely donor specific. Study conclusions and caveats: Some clones that responded turned up in pre-infection memory, which suggests that cross-reactive memory joined in. Later expanders leaned toward CD4+, whereas clones contracting from day 15 to 85 were balanced CD4/CD8. CM and EM subsets held most contracting CD4+ clones; EMRA held CD8+ ones.

Regarding this clonotype: The antigen remains unidentified.

In TCRdb, the 5' RACE reads were re-called with MiXCR into one record per CDR3 protein. The sample yields about 350,000 distinct CDR3 sequences, around 13% seen once. Sample: PBMCs or a T cell subset sorted from them (not recorded which). The clonotype originates from a man in his late teens or twenties who had mild COVID-19 (a few samples of this study predate the infection). Cell type and time point are not known.

In DNA, the CDR3 is TGTGCCAGCAGCTCCGGGACTTCGAAGGAGACCCAGTACTTC. Amino acid sequence: CASSSGTSKETQYF. V usage is TRBV11-2 and J usage is TRBJ2-5; TRBD2 is a possible D gene (6 bases). V lost 4 bases and J 5 bases, leaving 14 bases between the germline ends. The CDR3 is 14 residues long. The V gene's germline CDR1 is SGHAT and CDR2 FQNNGV.